Listed below are T cell receptor beta chains from one sample, sequenced in a study of CD8 T cells in ankylosing spondylitis. One entry per CDR3 protein results from TCRdb running MiXCR on the 5' RACE reads. Among fewer than 550,000 distinct CDR3 sequences listed, about 5.2% were seen once. The sample taken for sequencing was blood, either unsorted or a sorted T cell fraction (not recorded which). These receptors originate from a male donor with ankylosing spondylitis. Each CDR3 is given with its conserved first and last residue. A D gene is named only where the DNA matches it firmly. The size field is filled for only some rows; it gives once, few, many or a size class.

j_gene,d_gene,abundance,v_gene,CDR3nt,CDR3aa
TRBJ1-1,NA,many,TRBV24-1,TGTGCCACCAGTGATTCGAGAGGTGCGGACACTGAAGCTTTCTTT,CATSDSRGADTEAFF
TRBJ1-6,NA,many,TRBV20-1,TGCAGTGCACCGGACCGGGTCCGGTATTCACCCCTCCACTTT,CSAPDRVRYSPLHF
TRBJ2-2,NA,few,TRBV7-3,TGTGCCAGCAGCTTAGATATGAACACCGGGGAGCTGTTTTTT,CASSLDMNTGELFF
TRBJ1-1,TRBD1,many,TRBV7-2,TGTGCCAGCAGTTCAAACAGGGGCGCTGAAGCTTTCTTT,CASSSNRGAEAFF
TRBJ1-2,NA,many,TRBV6-5,TGTGCCAGCAGACTCGACAGTAACTATGGCTACACCTTC,CASRLDSNYGYTF
TRBJ2-2,NA,many,TRBV9,TGTGCCAGCAGCGTAGTCGGAGGGGCTGCCGGGGAGCTGTTTTTT,CASSVVGGAAGELFF
TRBJ1-1,NA,many,TRBV7-8,TGTGCCAGCAGCGCCGGACGGTACACTGAAGCTTTCTTT,CASSAGRYTEAFF
TRBJ2-3,TRBD2,many,TRBV6-5,TGTGCCAGCAGTTACACTAGCGGGAGAGGAGATACGCAGTATTTT,CASSYTSGRGDTQYF
TRBJ2-7,NA,many,TRBV6-2/TRBV6-3,TGTGCCAGCATGACAGCCCCCGTCCACGAGCAGTACTTC,CASMTAPVHEQYF
TRBJ2-7,NA,many,TRBV20-1,TGCAGTGCATGGACAAACTCCTACGAGCAGTACTTC,CSAWTNSYEQYF
TRBJ2-4,TRBD2,many,TRBV10-3,TGTGCCATCAGTGCGGGGACAGGGACTAGCGGGACTGGAAACATTCAGTACTTC,CAISAGTGTSGTGNIQYF
TRBJ2-1,TRBD2,NA,TRBV11-2,TGTGCCAGCAGCCTCTCACTAGCGGGAGGCAGCAATGAGCAGTTCTTC,CASSLSLAGGSNEQFF
TRBJ2-5,NA,many,TRBV4-2,TGTGCCAGCAGCCGAGAATGGGGAGAGACCCAGTACTTC,CASSREWGETQYF